The T cell receptor (beta chain) described here comes from a study of response to subunit inactivated influenza vaccine. MiXCR, applied by TCRdb to the RT-PCR reads, yields one record per CDR3 protein. The sample has about 240,000 distinct CDR3 sequences; 12% are singletons. V was shortened by 1 base and J by 0 bases, with 13 bases between the two germline ends. The CDR3 runs to 15 residues. Germline V CDR1 and CDR2: DFQATT, SNEGSKA (reference sequence). Study-level points and caveats: Authors suggested few new T cells are recruited by each seasonal influenza vaccination.

This clonotype was seen only a few times. Its antigen is undetermined. This sequence originates from a man aged 50 to 60 who received an inactivated influenza vaccine. This chain uses TRBV20-1 with TRBJ2-7; maybe TRBD2 (5 bases). The source material was non-naive T cells sorted from PBMCs, sampled 14 to 15 days before vaccination. This chain's CDR3 is CSARGRADPSYEQYF. CDR3 nucleotides: TGCAGTGCTAGAGGGAGAGCGGACCCCTCCTACGAGCAGTACTTC.